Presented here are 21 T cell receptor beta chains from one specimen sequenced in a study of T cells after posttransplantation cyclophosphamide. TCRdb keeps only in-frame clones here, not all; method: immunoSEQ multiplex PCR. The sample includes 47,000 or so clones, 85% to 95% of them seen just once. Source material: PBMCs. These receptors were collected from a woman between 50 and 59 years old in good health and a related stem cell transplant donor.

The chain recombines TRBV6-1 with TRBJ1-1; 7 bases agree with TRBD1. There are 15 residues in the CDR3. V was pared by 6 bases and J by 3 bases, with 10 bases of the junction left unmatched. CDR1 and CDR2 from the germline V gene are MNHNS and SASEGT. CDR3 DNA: TGTGCCAGCAGGGAGTGGTGGCAGGGGGACACTGAAGCTTTCTTT. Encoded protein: CASREWWQGDTEAFF.

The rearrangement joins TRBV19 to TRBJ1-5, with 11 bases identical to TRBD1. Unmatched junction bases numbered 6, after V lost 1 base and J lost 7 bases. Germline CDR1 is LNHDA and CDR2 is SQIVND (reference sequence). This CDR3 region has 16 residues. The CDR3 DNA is TGTGCCAGTAGTATAGCAACCGGGACAGGGGGACAGCCCCAGCATTTT. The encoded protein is CASSIATGTGGQPQHF.

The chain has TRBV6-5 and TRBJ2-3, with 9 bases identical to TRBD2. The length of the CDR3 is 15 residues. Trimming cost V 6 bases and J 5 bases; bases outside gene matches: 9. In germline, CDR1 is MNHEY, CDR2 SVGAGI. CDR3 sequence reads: CASRMRGGAKDTQYF. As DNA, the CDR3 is TGTGCCAGCAGGATGCGCGGGGGGGCTAAAGATACGCAGTATTTT.

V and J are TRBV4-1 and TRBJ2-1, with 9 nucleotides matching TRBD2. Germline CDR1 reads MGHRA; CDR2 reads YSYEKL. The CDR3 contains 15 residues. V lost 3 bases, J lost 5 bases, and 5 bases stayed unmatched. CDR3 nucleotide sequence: TGCGCCAGCAGCCAGGAGCGGGAGGTCAACAATGAGCAGTTCTTC. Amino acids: CASSQEREVNNEQFF.

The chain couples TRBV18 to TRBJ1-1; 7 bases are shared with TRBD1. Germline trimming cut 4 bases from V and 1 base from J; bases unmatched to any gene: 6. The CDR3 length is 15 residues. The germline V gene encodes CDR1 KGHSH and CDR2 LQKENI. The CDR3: CASSLLDRPNTEAFF. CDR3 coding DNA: TGTGCCAGCTCACTACTGGACAGGCCGAACACTGAAGCTTTCTTT.

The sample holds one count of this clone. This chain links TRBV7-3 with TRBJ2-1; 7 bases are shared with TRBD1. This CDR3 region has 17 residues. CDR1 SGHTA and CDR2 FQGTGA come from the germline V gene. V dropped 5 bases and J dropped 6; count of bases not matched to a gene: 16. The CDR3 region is CASSPRRRDRAPNEQFF. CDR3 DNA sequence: TGTGCCAGCAGCCCTCGACGACGAGACAGGGCCCCCAATGAGCAGTTCTTC.

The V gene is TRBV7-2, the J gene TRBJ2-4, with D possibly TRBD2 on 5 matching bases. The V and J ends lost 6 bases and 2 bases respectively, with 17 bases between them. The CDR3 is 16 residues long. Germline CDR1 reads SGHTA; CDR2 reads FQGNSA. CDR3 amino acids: CASSPTGIGSKNIQYF. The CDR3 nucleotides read TGTGCCAGCAGTCCCACGGGGATTGGTTCCAAAAACATTCAGTACTTC.

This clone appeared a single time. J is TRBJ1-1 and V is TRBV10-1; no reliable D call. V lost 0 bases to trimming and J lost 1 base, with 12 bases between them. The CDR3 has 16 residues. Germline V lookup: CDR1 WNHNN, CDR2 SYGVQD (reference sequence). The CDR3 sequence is CASSESYTGGNTEAFF. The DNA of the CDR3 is TGCGCCAGCAGTGAGTCGTATACGGGTGGGAACACTGAAGCTTTCTTT.

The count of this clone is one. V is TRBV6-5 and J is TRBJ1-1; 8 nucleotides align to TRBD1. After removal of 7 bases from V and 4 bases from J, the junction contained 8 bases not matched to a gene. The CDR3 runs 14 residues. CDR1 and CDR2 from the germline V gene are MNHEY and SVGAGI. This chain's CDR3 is CASILGQGGTEAFF. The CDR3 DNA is TGTGCCAGCATACTCGGACAGGGTGGCACTGAAGCTTTCTTT.

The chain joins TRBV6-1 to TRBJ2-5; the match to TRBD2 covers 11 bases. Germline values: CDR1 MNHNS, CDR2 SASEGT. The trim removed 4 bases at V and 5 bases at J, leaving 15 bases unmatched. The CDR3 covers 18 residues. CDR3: CASSAGTSGELGWETQYF. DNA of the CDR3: TGTGCCAGCAGTGCCGGGACTAGCGGCGAGCTGGGGTGGGAGACCCAGTACTTC.

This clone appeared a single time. The CDR3: CASSTDRGLSPLHF. Written as DNA, the CDR3 is TGTGCCAGTAGTACCGACAGGGGGCTGTCACCCCTCCACTTT. This chain links TRBV19 with TRBJ1-6; 10 positions agree with TRBD1. Germline CDR1 reads LNHDA; CDR2 reads SQIVND (reference sequence). The V and J ends lost 4 bases and 10 bases, in that order; junction bases with no gene match: 4. This CDR3 has 14 residues.

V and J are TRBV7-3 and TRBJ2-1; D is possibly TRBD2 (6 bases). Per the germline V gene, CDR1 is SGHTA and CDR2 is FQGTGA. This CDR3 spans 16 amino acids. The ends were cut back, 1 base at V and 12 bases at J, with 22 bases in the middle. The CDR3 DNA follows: TGTGCCAGCAGCTTAAGTTTCAGGACTATACCCGGGCGGCAGTTCTTC. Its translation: CASSLSFRTIPGRQFF.

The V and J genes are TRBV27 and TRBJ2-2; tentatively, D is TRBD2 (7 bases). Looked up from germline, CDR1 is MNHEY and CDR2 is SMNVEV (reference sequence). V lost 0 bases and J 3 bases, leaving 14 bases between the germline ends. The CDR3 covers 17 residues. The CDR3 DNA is TGTGCCAGCAGTTTATCCTCCGGGGGGCTGTACACCGGGGAGCTGTTTTTT. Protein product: CASSLSSGGLYTGELFF.

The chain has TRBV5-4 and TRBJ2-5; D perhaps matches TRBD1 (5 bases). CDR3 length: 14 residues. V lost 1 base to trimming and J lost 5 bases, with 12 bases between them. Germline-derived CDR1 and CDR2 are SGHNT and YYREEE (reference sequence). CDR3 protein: CASSLPGSVETQYF. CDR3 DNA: TGTGCCAGCAGCTTGCCAGGGTCGGTGGAGACCCAGTACTTC.

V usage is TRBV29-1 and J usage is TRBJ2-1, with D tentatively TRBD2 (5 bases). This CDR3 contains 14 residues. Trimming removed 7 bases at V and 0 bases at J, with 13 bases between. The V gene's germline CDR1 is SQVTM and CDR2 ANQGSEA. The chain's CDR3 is CSALSGSSYNEQFF. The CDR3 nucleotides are TGCAGCGCCCTTTCGGGAAGCTCCTACAATGAGCAGTTCTTC.

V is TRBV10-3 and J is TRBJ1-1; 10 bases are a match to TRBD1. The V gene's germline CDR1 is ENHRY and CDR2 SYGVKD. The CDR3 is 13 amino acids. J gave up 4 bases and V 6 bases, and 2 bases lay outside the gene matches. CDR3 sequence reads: CAISRTGGTEAFF. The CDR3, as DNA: TGTGCCATCAGCAGGACAGGGGGCACTGAAGCTTTCTTT.

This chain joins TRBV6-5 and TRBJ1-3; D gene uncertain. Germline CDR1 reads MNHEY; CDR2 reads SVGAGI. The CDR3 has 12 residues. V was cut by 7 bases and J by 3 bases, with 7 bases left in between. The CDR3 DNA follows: TGTGCCAGCACCACAGATGGAAACACCATATATTTT. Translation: CASTTDGNTIYF.

DNA of the CDR3: TGTGCCAGCAGCCCTTCCGCCCTAGGGGACACTGAAGCTTTCTTT. It codes for CASSPSALGDTEAFF. This chain links TRBV5-4 with TRBJ1-1; D is possibly TRBD1 (5 bases). The CDR3 has 15 amino acids. The V gene's germline CDR1 is SGHNT and CDR2 YYREEE (reference sequence). V lost 4 bases to trimming and J lost 3 bases, with 16 bases between them.

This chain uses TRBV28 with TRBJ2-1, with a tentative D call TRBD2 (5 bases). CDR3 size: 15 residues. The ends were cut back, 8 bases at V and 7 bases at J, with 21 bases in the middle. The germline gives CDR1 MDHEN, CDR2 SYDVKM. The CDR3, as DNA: TGTGCCAGCGAAACCACGGAGCGGTTACGGAATGAGCAGTTCTTC. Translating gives CASETTERLRNEQFF.

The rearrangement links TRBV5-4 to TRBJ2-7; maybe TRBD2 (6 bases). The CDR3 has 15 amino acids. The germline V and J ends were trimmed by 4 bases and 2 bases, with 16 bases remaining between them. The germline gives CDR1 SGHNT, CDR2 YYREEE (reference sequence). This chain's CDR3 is CASSHISGRAYEQYF. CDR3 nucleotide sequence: TGTGCCAGCAGCCATATTAGCGGAAGGGCCTACGAGCAGTACTTC.

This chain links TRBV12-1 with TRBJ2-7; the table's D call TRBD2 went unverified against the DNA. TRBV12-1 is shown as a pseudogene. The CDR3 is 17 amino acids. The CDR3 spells CASSFVVGGADSYEQYF. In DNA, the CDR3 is TGTGCCAGCAGCTTTGTTGTCGGCGGGGCCGATTCCTACGAGCAGTACTTC.